This TCR beta chain was recorded in a study of breast tumors, draining lymph nodes, adjacent tissues. MiXCR, run by TCRdb on the multiplex PCR reads, gives a single entry per CDR3 protein. This sample carries 45,000 to 60,000 distinct CDR3 sequences, 23% of them seen once, and the ten largest clones take more than 6.5%. A note on this clonotype: Its matching antigen is unknown.

The germline V gene has CDR1 MDHEN and CDR2 SYDVKM. This CDR3 has 14 residues. V was shortened by 2 bases and J by 5 bases, with 12 bases between the two germline ends. Study observations and caveats: Data only fit, rather than demonstrated, lymph node origin of most tumor T cells.

The receptor was derived from a female donor with breast cancer. Some clones in this sample may be carry-over from other donors' samples. The V call is TRBV28, the J call TRBJ1-2; D is possibly TRBD1 (5 bases). Sequencing input: breast tumor tissue. The CDR3 bases are TGTGCCAGCAGTTTAGGGGGTTTAGTGTATGGCTACACCTTC. It specifies CASSLGGLVYGYTF.